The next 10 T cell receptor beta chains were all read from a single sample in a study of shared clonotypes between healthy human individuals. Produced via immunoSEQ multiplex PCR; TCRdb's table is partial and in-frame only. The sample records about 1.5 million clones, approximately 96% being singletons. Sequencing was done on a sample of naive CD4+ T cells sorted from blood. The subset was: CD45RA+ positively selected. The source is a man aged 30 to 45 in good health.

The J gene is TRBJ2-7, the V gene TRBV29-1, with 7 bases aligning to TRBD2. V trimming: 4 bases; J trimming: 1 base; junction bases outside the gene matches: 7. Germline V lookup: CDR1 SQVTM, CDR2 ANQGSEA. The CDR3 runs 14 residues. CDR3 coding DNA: TGCAGCGTTGCCCAGACTAGCAGTTCCTACGAGCAGTACTTC. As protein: CSVAQTSSSYEQYF.

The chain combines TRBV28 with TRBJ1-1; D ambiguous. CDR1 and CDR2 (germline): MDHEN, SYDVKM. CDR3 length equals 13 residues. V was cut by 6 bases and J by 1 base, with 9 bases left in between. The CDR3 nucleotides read TGTGCCAGCAGACTACAGACGAACACTGAAGCTTTCTTT. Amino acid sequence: CASRLQTNTEAFF.

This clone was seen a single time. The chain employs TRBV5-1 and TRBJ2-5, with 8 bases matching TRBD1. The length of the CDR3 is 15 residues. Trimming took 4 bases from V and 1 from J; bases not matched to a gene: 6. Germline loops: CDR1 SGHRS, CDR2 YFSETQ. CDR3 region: CASSPYRGAQETQYF. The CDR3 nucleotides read TGCGCCAGCAGCCCCTACAGGGGGGCCCAAGAGACCCAGTACTTC.

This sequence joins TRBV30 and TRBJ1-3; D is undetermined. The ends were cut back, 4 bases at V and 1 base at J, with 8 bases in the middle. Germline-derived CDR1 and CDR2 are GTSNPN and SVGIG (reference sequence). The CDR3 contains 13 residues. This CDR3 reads CAWITGSGNTIYF. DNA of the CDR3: TGTGCCTGGATAACGGGGTCTGGAAACACCATATATTTT.

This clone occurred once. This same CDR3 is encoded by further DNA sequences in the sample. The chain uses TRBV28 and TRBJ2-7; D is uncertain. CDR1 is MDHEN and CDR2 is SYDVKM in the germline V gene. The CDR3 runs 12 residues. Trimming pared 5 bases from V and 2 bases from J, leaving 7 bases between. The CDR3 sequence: CASSPGPYEQYF. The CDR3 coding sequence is TGTGCCAGCAGTCCGGGCCCCTACGAGCAGTACTTC.

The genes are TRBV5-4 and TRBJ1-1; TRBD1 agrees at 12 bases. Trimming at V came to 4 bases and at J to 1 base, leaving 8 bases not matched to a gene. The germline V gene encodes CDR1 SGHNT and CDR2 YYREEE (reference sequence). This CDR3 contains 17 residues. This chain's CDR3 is CASSPRDRGRRNTEAFF. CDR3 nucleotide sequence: TGTGCCAGCAGCCCAAGGGACAGGGGGCGAAGGAACACTGAAGCTTTCTTT.

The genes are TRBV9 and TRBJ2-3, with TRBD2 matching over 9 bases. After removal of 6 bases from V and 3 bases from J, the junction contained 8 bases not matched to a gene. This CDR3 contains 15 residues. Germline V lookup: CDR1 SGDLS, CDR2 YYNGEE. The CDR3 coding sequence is TGTGCCAGCAACCCTAGCGGGAAAGTGACAGATACGCAGTATTTT. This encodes CASNPSGKVTDTQYF. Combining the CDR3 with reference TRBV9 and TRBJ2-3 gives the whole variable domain DSGVTQTPKHLITATGQRVTLRCSPRSGDLSVYWYQQSLDQGLQFLIQYYNGEERAKGNILERFSAQQFPDLHSELNLSSLELGDSALYFCASNPSGKVTDTQYFGPGTRLTVL.

The CDR3 DNA reads TGTGCCAGTAGTAACCGGGACGGCACAGATACGCAGTATTTT. Residues: CASSNRDGTDTQYF. The V and J genes are TRBV19 and TRBJ2-3; D may correspond to TRBD1 or TRBD2 (5 bases each). The V end lost 4 bases, the J end lost 1 base, and 9 bases lay between the germline ends. This CDR3 has 14 amino acids. Germline CDR1 LNHDA, CDR2 SQIVND (reference sequence).

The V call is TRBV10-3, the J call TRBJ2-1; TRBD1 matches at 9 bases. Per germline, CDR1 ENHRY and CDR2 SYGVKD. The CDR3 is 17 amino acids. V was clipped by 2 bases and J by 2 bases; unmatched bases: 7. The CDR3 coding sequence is TGTGCCATCAGTGAGGTTACAGGGGGCCCAACCTACAATGAGCAGTTCTTC. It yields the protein CAISEVTGGPTYNEQFF.

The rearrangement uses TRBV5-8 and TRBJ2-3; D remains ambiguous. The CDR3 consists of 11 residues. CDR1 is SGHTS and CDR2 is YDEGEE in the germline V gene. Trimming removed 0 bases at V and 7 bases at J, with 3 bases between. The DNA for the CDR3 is TGTGCCAGCAGCTTGGAACATACGCAGTATTTT. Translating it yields CASSLEHTQYF.